The following is a T cell receptor (beta chain) sequence with its context. This entry comes from a study of blood T cell repertoires in COVID-19. Across the whole study: Specimens from acute and convalescent COVID-19 originated in the United States, Italy and Spain.

Per the original data handling: Amplifying reference gene primers gave estimates of nucleated cell counts. The table came from immunoSEQ multiplex PCR; TCRdb's copy has only in-frame clones and leaves some out. Clone size and the V and J calls come from that table; the DNA yielded D and trimming. The sample records roughly 130,000 clones, roughly 83% being singletons. The CDR3 runs 17 residues. Germline V gene lookup returns CDR1 SGHRS and CDR2 YFSETQ. Trimming at V came to 5 bases and at J to 0 bases, leaving 12 bases not matched to a gene. This clonotype was sampled from a woman older than 75 with acute or convalescent COVID-19. What was sequenced was peripheral blood. The chain uses TRBV5-1 and TRBJ2-3; 7 positions match TRBD1. The CDR3 protein is CASRITGAPRSTDTQYF. The CDR3 region has the DNA TGCGCCAGCAGAATCACAGGGGCCCCCCGGAGCACAGATACGCAGTATTTT.